This T cell receptor (beta chain) was obtained from a study of shared clonotypes between healthy human individuals. General study points: Generation of non-shared clonotypes was less probable than generation of clonotypes shared by all four donors.

The CDR3 loop spans 12 amino acids. Germline lookup yields CDR1 MDHEN and CDR2 SYDVKM. Trimming took 6 bases from V and 3 from J, leaving 9 bases between them. Sequenced by immunoSEQ multiplex PCR; TCRdb stores in-frame clones only, minus some. The table lists fewer than 1.6 million clones, approximately 98.5% of them singletons. In the case of this clone: Its antigen is still unknown.

This chain joins TRBV28 and TRBJ2-7; D gene ambiguous. Sequencing input: naive CD4+ T cells sorted from blood. Subset defined: CD45RA+ positively selected. The TCR comes from a man aged 25-40 years in good health. The CDR3 here is CASSQIRYEQYF. Here the CDR3 DNA reads TGTGCCAGCAGCCAGATTCGCTACGAGCAGTACTTC. The full variable domain, completed using reference TRBV28 and TRBJ2-7, is DVKVTQSSRYLVKRTGEKVFLECVQDMDHENMFWYRQDPGLGLRLIYFSYDVKMKEKGDIPEGYSVSREKKERFSLILESASTNQTSMYLCASSQIRYEQYFGPGTRLTVT.